This is a list of T cell receptor beta chains from one sample in a study of cytomegalovirus exposure and HLA in healthy donors. TCRdb's copy holds only in-frame clones and misses some; the assay was immunoSEQ multiplex PCR. Here the sample spans 150,000 to 200,000 clones, roughly 80% being singletons. Sequencing was performed on PBMCs. The receptors were sampled from a male donor in good health and CMV-seronegative. Both conserved end residues are part of each CDR3. A D gene is named only where the DNA matches it firmly. Size tells how often a clone was seen (once, few, many) or the class of an expanded clone, and some rows leave it out.

>NA|TRBV29-1|NA|TRBJ1-2
CSVEGPPGLLSYGYTF
TGCAGCGTTGAGGGTCCCCCAGGGCTCCTCAGCTATGGCTACACCTTC
>NA|TRBV19|NA|TRBJ2-5
CASRMGWTQYF
TGTGCCAGTAGGATGGGCTGGACCCAGTACTTC
>NA|TRBV6-1|NA|TRBJ2-7
CASSRTYEQYF
TGTGCCAGCAGCCGAACCTACGAGCAGTACTTC
>NA|TRBV5-6|NA|TRBJ1-2
CASSPGASNYGYTF
TGTGCCAGCAGCCCGGGAGCTTCTAACTATGGCTACACCTTC
>TRBD2|TRBV4-2|few|TRBJ2-5
CASSQELAGGRETQYF
TGTGCCAGCAGCCAAGAGCTAGCGGGGGGCCGGGAGACCCAGTACTTC
>NA|TRBV11-2|few|TRBJ2-3
CASSPHPLVGTDTQYF
TGTGCCAGCAGCCCACACCCACTAGTGGGCACAGATACGCAGTATTTT
>TRBD1|TRBV5-1|NA|TRBJ2-1
CASSHRGPDEQFF
TGCGCCAGCAGTCACAGGGGGCCGGATGAGCAGTTCTTC
>NA|TRBV28|NA|TRBJ1-2
CASNQRNYGYTF
TGTGCCAGTAACCAGAGGAACTATGGCTACACCTTC
>NA|TRBV7-9|few|TRBJ1-5
CASSLDSGQNQPQHF
TGTGCCAGCAGCTTAGATTCCGGACAGAATCAGCCCCAGCATTTT
>NA|TRBV19|once|TRBJ2-1
CASTLASESSYNEQFF
TGTGCCAGTACCCTGGCTAGCGAGAGCTCCTACAATGAGCAGTTCTTC
>TRBD1|TRBV4-2|few|TRBJ1-3
CASSQDSVYRGLGNTIYF
TGTGCCAGCAGCCAAGATTCGGTATACAGGGGTTTAGGAAACACCATATATTTT
>TRBD1|TRBV6-1|NA|TRBJ1-3
CASSEATGGNTIYF
TGTGCCAGCAGTGAAGCGACAGGGGGAAACACCATATATTTT
>TRBD1|TRBV27|NA|TRBJ1-5
CASSRGTGEQPQHF
TGTGCCAGCAGCCGAGGGACAGGGGAGCAGCCCCAGCATTTT
>NA|TRBV28|NA|TRBJ2-3
CASSFRDTQYF
TGTGCCAGCAGTTTCAGGGATACGCAGTATTTT
>NA|TRBV28|NA|TRBJ1-1
CASSYRVTEAFF
TGTGCCAGCAGCTACAGGGTAACTGAAGCTTTCTTT
>TRBD2|TRBV27|NA|TRBJ2-2
CASSLFVGGPSGTGELFF
TGTGCCAGCAGTTTATTTGTGGGAGGGCCATCGGGCACCGGGGAGCTGTTTTTT
>NA|TRBV7-9|NA|TRBJ1-4
CASSPTGSEKLFF
TGTGCCAGCAGTCCTACAGGGAGTGAAAAACTGTTTTTT
>NA|TRBV10-2|few|TRBJ2-1
CASSKGGEQFF
TGCGCCAGCAGTAAAGGGGGTGAGCAGTTCTTC
>TRBD1|TRBV14|NA|TRBJ2-1
CASSRLLKGQGPYNEQFF
TGTGCCAGCAGTCGCTTACTAAAGGGACAGGGGCCGTACAATGAGCAGTTCTTC
>TRBD1|TRBV13|NA|TRBJ1-4
CASTESGTGLRKLFF
TGTGCCAGCACGGAGTCCGGGACAGGGCTAAGAAAACTGTTTTTT
>NA|TRBV15|NA|TRBJ2-7
CATSRGWQGSDYEQYF
TGTGCCACCAGTAGAGGGTGGCAGGGAAGTGACTACGAGCAGTACTTC
>NA|TRBV15|few|TRBJ2-1
CATSPVAGLQFF
TGTGCCACCAGCCCCGTTGCGGGGTTGCAGTTCTTC
>NA|TRBV7-2|NA|TRBJ2-1
CASSGVIYEQFF
TGTGCCAGCAGCGGAGTTATTTATGAGCAGTTCTTC
>NA|TRBV18|NA|TRBJ2-3
CASSPPGGFSTDTQYF
TGTGCCAGCTCACCACCGGGAGGATTTAGCACAGATACGCAGTATTTT
>TRBD2|TRBV9|NA|TRBJ2-7
CASSETSGKYEQYF
TGTGCCAGCAGCGAGACTAGCGGGAAGTACGAGCAGTACTTC
>NA|TRBV5-1|NA|TRBJ2-5
CASSLLASLGKETQYF
TGCGCCAGCAGCTTACTAGCTAGCCTAGGGAAAGAGACCCAGTACTTC
>TRBD2|TRBV7-3|NA|TRBJ2-3
CASSQPGLTADTQYF
TGTGCCAGCAGCCAACCGGGACTAACTGCGGATACGCAGTATTTT
>TRBD1|TRBV4-1|NA|TRBJ2-7
CASSPKSGDRSFHHEQYF
TGCGCCAGCAGCCCCAAGTCCGGGGACAGGAGTTTTCACCACGAGCAGTACTTC
>NA|TRBV18|few|TRBJ2-3
CASSPPWPTDTQYF
TGTGCCAGCTCACCACCGTGGCCCACAGATACGCAGTATTTT
>NA|TRBV9|NA|TRBJ1-4
CASSVEGAPANEKLFF
TGTGCCAGCAGCGTAGAAGGGGCGCCGGCTAATGAAAAACTGTTTTTT
>NA|TRBV9|NA|TRBJ2-5
CASSVVGGPETQYF
TGTGCCAGCAGCGTAGTCGGCGGCCCGGAGACCCAGTACTTC
>NA|TRBV19|few|TRBJ1-1
CASSEEQILNTEAFF
TGTGCCAGTAGCGAAGAACAGATTCTGAACACTGAAGCTTTCTTT
>TRBD1|TRBV10-3|NA|TRBJ2-7
CAIRQTGASSYEQYF
TGTGCCATCAGGCAAACAGGGGCTAGCTCCTACGAGCAGTACTTC
>NA|TRBV5-8|NA|TRBJ2-1
CASSLVGQEYNEQFF
TGTGCCAGCAGCTTGGTTGGACAAGAGTACAATGAGCAGTTCTTC
>TRBD2|TRBV7-9|NA|TRBJ2-3
CASSPRLADTDTQYF
TGTGCCAGCAGCCCGAGACTAGCGGACACAGATACGCAGTATTTT
>TRBD1|TRBV19|once|TRBJ2-5
CASSYGQGVGETQYF
TGTGCCAGTTCCTACGGACAGGGGGTGGGAGAGACCCAGTACTTC
>TRBD2|TRBV25-1|NA|TRBJ2-5
CASSESQRGETQYF
TGTGCCAGCAGTGAATCTCAGCGGGGAGAGACCCAGTACTTC
>TRBD2|TRBV10-3|NA|TRBJ2-7
CAIGRREGDEQYF
TGTGCCATCGGGCGGCGGGAGGGGGACGAGCAGTACTTC
>NA|TRBV10-3|few|TRBJ2-1
CAISRGLNEQFF
TGTGCCATCAGCCGAGGGCTAAATGAGCAGTTCTTC
>NA|TRBV28|NA|TRBJ2-2
CASSLLANTGELFF
TGTGCCAGCAGTTTACTCGCGAACACCGGGGAGCTGTTTTTT
>TRBD1|TRBV6-1|NA|TRBJ2-3
CASSITGEDTQYF
TGTGCCAGCAGTATTACAGGGGAAGATACGCAGTATTTT
>NA|TRBV18|NA|TRBJ2-1
CASSPLATGLNEQFF
TGTGCCAGCTCACCACTGGCCACAGGGTTGAATGAGCAGTTCTTC
>TRBD1|TRBV27|NA|TRBJ2-1
CASSSGQGFVDEQFF
TGTGCCAGCAGTTCGGGACAGGGTTTTGTAGATGAGCAGTTCTTC
>NA|TRBV5-1|NA|TRBJ2-7
CASSLRSGIPTYEQYF
TGCGCCAGCAGCTTGAGGTCAGGAATACCTACCTACGAGCAGTACTTC
>NA|TRBV7-2|few|TRBJ2-7
CASSLAKRGEQYF
TGTGCCAGCAGCTTAGCGAAAAGGGGCGAGCAGTACTTC
>NA|TRBV7-3|NA|TRBJ1-2
CASSLTGVDDYGYTF
TGTGCCAGCAGCTTAACAGGGGTGGATGACTATGGCTACACCTTC
>NA|TRBV5-4|NA|TRBJ1-3
CASSPQPGLASGNTIYF
TGTGCCAGCAGCCCACAACCGGGGTTGGCATCTGGAAACACCATATATTTT
>NA|TRBV7-9|NA|TRBJ2-2
CASSWPERNTGELFF
TGTGCCAGCAGCTGGCCAGAAAGGAACACCGGGGAGCTGTTTTTT
>NA|TRBV2|NA|TRBJ2-7
CASRLGGTSYEQYF
TGTGCCAGCAGACTAGGGGGAACCTCATACGAGCAGTACTTC
>NA|TRBV6-6|NA|TRBJ2-3
CASSDAVGDTDTQYF
TGTGCCAGCAGTGACGCGGTCGGAGACACAGATACGCAGTATTTT
>NA|TRBV4-2|NA|TRBJ2-1
CASSQDRSEDEQFF
TGTGCCAGCAGCCAAGATAGGTCTGAGGATGAGCAGTTCTTC
>NA|TRBV15|NA|TRBJ2-7
CATSTTANEQYF
TGTGCCACCAGTACGACAGCTAACGAGCAGTACTTC
>TRBD1|TRBV9|NA|TRBJ2-3
CASSVGQGPTDTQYF
TGTGCCAGCAGCGTAGGACAGGGGCCCACAGATACGCAGTATTTT
>NA|TRBV6-5|few|TRBJ1-1
CASSDQGPAFF
TGTGCCAGCAGTGACCAGGGTCCAGCTTTCTTT
>TRBD1|TRBV30|NA|TRBJ1-4
CGTGSPTNEKLFF
TGTGGGACAGGGTCTCCAACTAATGAAAAACTGTTTTTT
>NA|TRBV6-1|NA|TRBJ1-6
CASRRDSYNSPLHF
TGTGCCAGCAGACGGGACTCCTATAATTCACCCCTCCACTTT
>NA|TRBV5-1|NA|TRBJ1-6
CASRGGSPNSPLHF
TGCGCCAGCAGAGGAGGCTCTCCGAATTCACCCCTCCACTTT
>TRBD1|TRBV7-8|NA|TRBJ1-1
CASSPRDRGTEAFF
TGTGCCAGCAGCCCGCGGGACAGGGGGACTGAAGCTTTCTTT
>NA|TRBV5-5|NA|TRBJ1-5
CASSLGGGGKNQPQHF
TGTGCCAGCAGCTTGGGCGGCGGGGGAAAGAATCAGCCCCAGCATTTT